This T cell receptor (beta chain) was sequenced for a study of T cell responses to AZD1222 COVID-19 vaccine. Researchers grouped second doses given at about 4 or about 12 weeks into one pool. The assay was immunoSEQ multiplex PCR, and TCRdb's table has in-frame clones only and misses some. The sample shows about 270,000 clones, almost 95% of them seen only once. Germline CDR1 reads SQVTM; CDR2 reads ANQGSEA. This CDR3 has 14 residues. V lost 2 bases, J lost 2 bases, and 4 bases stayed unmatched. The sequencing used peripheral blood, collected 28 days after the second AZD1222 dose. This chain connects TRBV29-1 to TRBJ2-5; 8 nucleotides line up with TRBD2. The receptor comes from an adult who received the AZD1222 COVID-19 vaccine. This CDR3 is CSVEQRGRQETQYF. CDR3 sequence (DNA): TGCAGCGTTGAACAGCGGGGGCGTCAAGAGACCCAGTACTTC. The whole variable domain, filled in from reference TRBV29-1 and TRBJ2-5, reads SAVISQKPSRDICQRGTSLTIQCQVDSQVTMMFWYRQQPGQSLTLIATANQGSEATYESGFVIDKFPISRPNLTFSTLTVSNMSPEDSSIYLCSVEQRGRQETQYFGPGTRLLVL.